The sequence of this T cell receptor beta chain was determined in a study of T cells in Graves' hyperthyroidism and ophthalmopathy. The TCR beta CDR3 regions underwent amplification using RNA transcripts as the source. HTBI primers were the set used in a first-round RT-PCR of the TCR CDR3. Using its own MiXCR run on the multiplex PCR reads, TCRdb lists one record per CDR3 protein. The sample yields roughly 840,000 distinct CDR3 sequences, 38% seen once. This clonotype was observed a handful of times. V shed 3 bases and J shed 0 bases, with 8 bases lying between them. The CDR3 runs to 14 residues. The germline V gene has CDR1 LNHDA and CDR2 SQIVND (reference sequence).

The rearrangement uses TRBV19 and TRBJ1-1, with a weak D call TRBD1 (5 bases). The source material was blood. This TCR was sampled from a man aged 18 to 29 with Graves' hyperthyroidism. CDR3 DNA sequence: TGTGCCAGTAGTATTGGGGCCATGAACACTGAAGCTTTCTTT. This sequence encodes CASSIGAMNTEAFF. The entire variable domain, with the rest obtained from reference TRBV19 and TRBJ1-1, is as follows: DGGITQSPKYLFRKEGQNVTLSCEQNLNHDAMYWYRQDPGQGLRLIYYSQIVNDFQKGDIAEGYSVSREKKESFPLTVTSAQKNPTAFYLCASSIGAMNTEAFFGQGTRLTVV.